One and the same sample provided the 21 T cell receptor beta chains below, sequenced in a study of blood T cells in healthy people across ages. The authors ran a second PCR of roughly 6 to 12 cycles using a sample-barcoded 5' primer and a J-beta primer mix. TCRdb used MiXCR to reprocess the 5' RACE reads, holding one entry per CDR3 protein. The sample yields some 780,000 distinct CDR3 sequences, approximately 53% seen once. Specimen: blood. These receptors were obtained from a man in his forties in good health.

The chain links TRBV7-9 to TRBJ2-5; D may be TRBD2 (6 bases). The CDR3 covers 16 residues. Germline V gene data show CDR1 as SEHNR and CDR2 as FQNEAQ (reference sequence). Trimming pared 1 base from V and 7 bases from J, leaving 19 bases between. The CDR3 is CASSLVQGGTGLTQYF. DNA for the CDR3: TGTGCCAGCAGCTTAGTCCAGGGCGGGACCGGATTGACCCAGTACTTC.

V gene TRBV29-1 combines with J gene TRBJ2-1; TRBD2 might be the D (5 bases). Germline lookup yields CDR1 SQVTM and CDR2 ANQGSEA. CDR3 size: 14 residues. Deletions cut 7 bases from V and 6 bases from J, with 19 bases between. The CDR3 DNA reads TGCAGCGGCACGGATCTAGCCTTGGGCAATGAGCAGTTCTTC. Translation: CSGTDLALGNEQFF.

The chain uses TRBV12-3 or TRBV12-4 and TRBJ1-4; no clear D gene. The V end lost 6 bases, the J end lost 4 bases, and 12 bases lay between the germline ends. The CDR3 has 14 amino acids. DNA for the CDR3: TGTGCCAGCAGAGCCGCGGAGCGTAATGAAAAACTGTTTTTT. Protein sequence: CASRAAERNEKLFF.

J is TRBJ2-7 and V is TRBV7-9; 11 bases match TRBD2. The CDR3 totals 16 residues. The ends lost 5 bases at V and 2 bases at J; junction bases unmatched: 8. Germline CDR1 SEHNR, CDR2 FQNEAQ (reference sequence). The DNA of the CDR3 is TGTGCCAGCAGCATAACCGGGACTAGCGGTACCTACGAGCAGTACTTC. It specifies CASSITGTSGTYEQYF.

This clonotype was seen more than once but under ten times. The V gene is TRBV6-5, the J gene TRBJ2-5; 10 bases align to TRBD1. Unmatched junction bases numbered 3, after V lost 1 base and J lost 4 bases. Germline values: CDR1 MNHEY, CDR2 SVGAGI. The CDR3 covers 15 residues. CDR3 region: CASSYWDRGGETQYF. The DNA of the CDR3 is TGTGCCAGCAGTTACTGGGACAGGGGTGGAGAGACCCAGTACTTC.

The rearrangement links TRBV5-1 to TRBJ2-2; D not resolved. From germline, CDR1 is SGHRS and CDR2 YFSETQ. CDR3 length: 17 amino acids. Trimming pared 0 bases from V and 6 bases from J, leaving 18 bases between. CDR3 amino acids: CASSLVKPNFNPGELFF. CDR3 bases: TGCGCCAGCAGCTTGGTTAAGCCGAATTTTAATCCCGGGGAGCTGTTTTTT.

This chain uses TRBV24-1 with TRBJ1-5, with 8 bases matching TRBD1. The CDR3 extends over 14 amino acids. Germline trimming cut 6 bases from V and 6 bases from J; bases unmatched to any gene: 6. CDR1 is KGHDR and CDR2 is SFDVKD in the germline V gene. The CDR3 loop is CATSPQGAGQPQHF. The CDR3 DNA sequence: TGTGCCACCAGTCCTCAGGGGGCCGGTCAGCCCCAGCATTTT.

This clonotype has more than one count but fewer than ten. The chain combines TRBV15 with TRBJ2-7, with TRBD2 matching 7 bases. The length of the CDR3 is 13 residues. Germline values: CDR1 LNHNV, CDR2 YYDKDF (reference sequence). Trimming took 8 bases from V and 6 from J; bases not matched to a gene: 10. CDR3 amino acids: CATEGRGSREQYF. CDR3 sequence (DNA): TGTGCCACCGAAGGGAGGGGCTCCCGCGAGCAGTACTTC.

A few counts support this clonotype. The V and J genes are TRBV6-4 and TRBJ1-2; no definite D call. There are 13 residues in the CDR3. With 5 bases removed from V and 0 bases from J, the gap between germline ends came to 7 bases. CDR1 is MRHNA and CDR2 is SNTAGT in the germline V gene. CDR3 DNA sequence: TGTGCCAGCAGTCCGGGAGCTAACTATGGCTACACCTTC. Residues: CASSPGANYGYTF.

CDR3 coding DNA: TGTGCCACCAGCAGAGAAGGGACAGGGAATAATGAGCAGTTCTTC. It is translated as CATSREGTGNNEQFF. J is TRBJ2-1 and V is TRBV15; 9 positions match TRBD1. Germline CDR1 reads LNHNV; CDR2 reads YYDKDF (reference sequence). Trimming took 0 bases from V and 7 from J; bases not matched to a gene: 4. The CDR3 loop spans 15 amino acids.

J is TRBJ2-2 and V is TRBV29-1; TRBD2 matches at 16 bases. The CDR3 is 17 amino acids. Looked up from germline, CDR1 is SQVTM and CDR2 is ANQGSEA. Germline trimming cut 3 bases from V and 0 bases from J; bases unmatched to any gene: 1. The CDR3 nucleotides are TGCAGCGTTGAGGGACTAGCGGGAGGGCCGAACACCGGGGAGCTGTTTTTT. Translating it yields CSVEGLAGGPNTGELFF.

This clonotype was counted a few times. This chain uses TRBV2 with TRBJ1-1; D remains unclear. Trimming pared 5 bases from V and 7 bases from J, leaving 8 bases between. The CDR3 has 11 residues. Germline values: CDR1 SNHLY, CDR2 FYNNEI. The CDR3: CASSQEGEAFF. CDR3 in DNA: TGTGCCAGCAGTCAGGAGGGTGAAGCTTTCTTT.

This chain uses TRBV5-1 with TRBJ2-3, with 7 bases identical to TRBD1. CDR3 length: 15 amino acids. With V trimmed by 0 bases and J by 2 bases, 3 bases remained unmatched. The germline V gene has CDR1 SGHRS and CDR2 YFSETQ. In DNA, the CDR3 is TGCGCCAGCAGCTTGGAGGGGGCGGACACAGATACGCAGTATTTT. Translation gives CASSLEGADTDTQYF.

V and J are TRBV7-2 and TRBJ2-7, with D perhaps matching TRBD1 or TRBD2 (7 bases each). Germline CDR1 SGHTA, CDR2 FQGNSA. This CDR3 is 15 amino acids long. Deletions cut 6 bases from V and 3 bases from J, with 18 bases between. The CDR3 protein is CASRIGQGGYYEQYF. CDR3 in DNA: TGTGCCAGCAGGATAGGGCAGGGGGGGTACTACGAGCAGTACTTC.

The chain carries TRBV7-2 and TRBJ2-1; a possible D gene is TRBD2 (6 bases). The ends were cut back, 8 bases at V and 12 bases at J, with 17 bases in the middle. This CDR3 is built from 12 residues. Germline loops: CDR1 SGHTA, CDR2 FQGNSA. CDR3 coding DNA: TGTGCCAGCGGTACGGGACTTCCCCCGCAGTTCTTC. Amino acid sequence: CASGTGLPPQFF. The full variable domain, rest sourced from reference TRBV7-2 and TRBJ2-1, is GAGVSQSPSNKVTEKGKDVELRCDPISGHTALYWYRQSLGQGLEFLIYFQGNSAPDKSGLPSDRFSAERTGGSVSTLTIQRTQQEDSAVYLCASGTGLPPQFFGPGTRLTVL.

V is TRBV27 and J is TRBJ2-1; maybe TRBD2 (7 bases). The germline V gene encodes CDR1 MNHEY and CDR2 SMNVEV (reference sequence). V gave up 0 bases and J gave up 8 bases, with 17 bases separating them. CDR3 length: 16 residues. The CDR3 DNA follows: TGTGCCAGCAGTTTATCGAGGGGGGGCTTAGTCGATGAGCAGTTCTTC. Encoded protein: CASSLSRGGLVDEQFF.

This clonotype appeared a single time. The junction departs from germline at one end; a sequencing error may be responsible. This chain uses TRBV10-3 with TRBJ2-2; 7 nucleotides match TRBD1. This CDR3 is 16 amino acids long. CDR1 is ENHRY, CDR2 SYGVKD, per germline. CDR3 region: CAISEPTGSYTGELFF. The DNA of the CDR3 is TGTGCCATCAGTGAGCCGACAGGGAGCTACACCGGAGAGCTGTTTTTT.

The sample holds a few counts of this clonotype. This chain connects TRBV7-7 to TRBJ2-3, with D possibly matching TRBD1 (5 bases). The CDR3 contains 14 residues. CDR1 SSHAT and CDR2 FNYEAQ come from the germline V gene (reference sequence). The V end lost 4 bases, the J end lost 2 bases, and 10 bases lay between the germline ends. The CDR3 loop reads CASSSRQFTDTQYF. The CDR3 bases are TGTGCCAGCAGCTCCCGACAGTTCACAGATACGCAGTATTTT.

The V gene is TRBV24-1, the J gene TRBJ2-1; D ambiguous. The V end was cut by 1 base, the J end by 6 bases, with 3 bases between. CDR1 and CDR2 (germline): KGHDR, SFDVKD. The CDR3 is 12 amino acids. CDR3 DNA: TGTGCCACCAGTGATTTTCTCAATGAGCAGTTCTTC. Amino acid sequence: CATSDFLNEQFF.

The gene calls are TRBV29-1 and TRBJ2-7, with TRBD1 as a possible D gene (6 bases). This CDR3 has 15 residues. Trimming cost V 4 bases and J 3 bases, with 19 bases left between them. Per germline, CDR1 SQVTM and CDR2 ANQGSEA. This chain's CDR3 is CSVVGPRGSLYEQYF. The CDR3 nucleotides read TGCAGCGTTGTCGGCCCCAGGGGATCTCTCTACGAGCAGTACTTC.

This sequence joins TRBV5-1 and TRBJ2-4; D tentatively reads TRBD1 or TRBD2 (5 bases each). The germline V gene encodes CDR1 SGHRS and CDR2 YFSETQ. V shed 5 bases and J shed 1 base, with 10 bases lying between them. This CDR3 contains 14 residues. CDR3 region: CASRGDLAKNIQYF. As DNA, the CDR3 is TGCGCCAGCAGAGGGGACCTGGCCAAAAACATTCAGTACTTC. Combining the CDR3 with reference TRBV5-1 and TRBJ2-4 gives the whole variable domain KAGVTQTPRYLIKTRGQQVTLSCSPISGHRSVSWYQQTPGQGLQFLFEYFSETQRNKGNFPGRFSGRQFSNSRSEMNVSTLELGDSALYLCASRGDLAKNIQYFGAGTRLSVL.